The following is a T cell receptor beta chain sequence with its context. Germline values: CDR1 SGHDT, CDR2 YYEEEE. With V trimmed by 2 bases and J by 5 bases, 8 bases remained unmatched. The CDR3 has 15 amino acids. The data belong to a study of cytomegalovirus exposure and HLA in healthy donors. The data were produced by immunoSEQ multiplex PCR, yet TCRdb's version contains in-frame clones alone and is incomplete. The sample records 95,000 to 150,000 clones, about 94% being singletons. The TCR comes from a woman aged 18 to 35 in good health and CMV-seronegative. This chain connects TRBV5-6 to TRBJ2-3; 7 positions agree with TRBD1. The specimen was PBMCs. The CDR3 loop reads CASSLQGPPVDTQYF. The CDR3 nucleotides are TGTGCCAGCAGCTTACAGGGGCCGCCGGTAGATACGCAGTATTTT. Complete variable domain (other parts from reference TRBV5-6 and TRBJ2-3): DAGVTQSPTHLIKTRGQQVTLRCSPKSGHDTVSWYQQALGQGPQFIFQYYEEEERQRGNFPDRFSGHQFPNYSSELNVNALLLGDSALYLCASSLQGPPVDTQYFGPGTRLTVL.